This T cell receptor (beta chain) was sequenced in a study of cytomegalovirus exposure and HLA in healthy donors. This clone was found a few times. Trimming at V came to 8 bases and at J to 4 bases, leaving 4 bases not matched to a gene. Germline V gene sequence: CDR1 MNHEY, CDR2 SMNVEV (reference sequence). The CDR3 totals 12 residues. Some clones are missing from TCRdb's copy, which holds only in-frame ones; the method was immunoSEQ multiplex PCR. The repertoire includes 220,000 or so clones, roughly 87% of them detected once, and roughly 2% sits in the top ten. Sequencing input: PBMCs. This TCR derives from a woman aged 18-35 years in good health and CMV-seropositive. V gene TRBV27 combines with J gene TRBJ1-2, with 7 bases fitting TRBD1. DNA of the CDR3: TGTGCCAGCCGGACAGGAGTCTATGGCTACACCTTC. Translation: CASRTGVYGYTF.